This T cell receptor (beta chain) was recovered during a study of early T cells in non-severe SARS-CoV-2 infection (dated by TCRdb to about 2021). Regarding the study in general: Bulk RNA from unsorted whole blood was used for TCR sequencing, so alpha and beta chains could not be paired.

The library was made by 5' RACE. Sequencer: NextSeq 500. To correct for sequencing error and PCR bias, the TCR library protocol tagged individual cDNA molecules with unique molecular identifiers. Both TCR alpha and beta chains were sequenced, and tight co-correlation was observed between alpha and beta sequence abundances in each sample. The original pipeline was this. Decombinator V4 was used to perform V gene, J gene and CDR3 annotation of TCR sequences. TCRs were defined as expanded if a significant change between any two time points was detected under a Poisson model with p below 0.0001. TCR abundances were normalised to the total number of TCRs sequenced per sample and expressed as counts per million. MAIT TCRs were defined by TRAV1-2 paired with TRAJ12, TRAJ20 or TRAJ33, and iNKT TCRs by TRAV10 paired with TRAJ18. A search of VDJdb, accessed on 1 November 2021, was run for TCRs annotated to CMV, EBV and SARS-CoV-2, with TCRs annotated for multiple antigens excluded. The raw public reads went through TCRdb reprocessing: fastp at Q25, MiXCR clone calling, in-frame beta chains kept. Each CDR3 protein gets just one entry, which takes the most common genes and DNA from the rows behind it. The V and J calls and clone size are TCRdb's, not the authors'. Present in this sample are 80,000 to 95,000 distinct CDR3 sequences, 14% of which were seen just once. The ten largest clones capture about 6% of the sample.

This clonotype was counted a few times. It lacks a known antigen. One base away there is no much larger clone; base qualities are not given. This was a case-control study nested in a cohort of healthcare workers in London, UK, who had nasopharyngeal swab PCR tests and blood samples taken every week. Healthcare workers were recruited during the week of the UK lockdown, between 23 and 31 March 2020, and followed weekly for up to roughly 15 weeks. The study at large found these results: VDJdb matching was skewed toward anti-spike CD8 responses, so virus-specific expansions were likely underestimated and private and CD4 specificities were missed.

Including cysteine and phenylalanine, the CDR3 has 15 amino acids. Kept here is only the CDR3 DNA, which spans 45 bases and is read in frame from base 1. The germline V gene encodes CDR1 MDHEN and CDR2 SYDVKM. The V and J ends are trimmed by 2 bases and 6 bases, leaving 11 bases between them. The rearranged segments are TRBV28 and TRBJ2-6; the D segment could be TRBD2, given 5 matching bases. What was sequenced was whole blood. The origin of this receptor is an adult who was a healthcare worker with PCR-confirmed SARS-CoV-2 infection or an uninfected control (not recorded which). This receptor carries the CDR3 CASSLQLAVANVLTF. The sequence in DNA is TGTGCCAGCAGTTTACAGCTAGCCGTGGCCAACGTCCTGACTTTC.